The 14 T cell receptor beta chains reported below all come from one sample, sequenced in a study of cytomegalovirus exposure and HLA in healthy donors. The primer mix had 60 Vbeta and 13 Jbeta primers. This table comes from immunoSEQ multiplex PCR, and its TCRdb copy is limited to in-frame clones, with some not included. This table has roughly 150,000 clones, about 64% appearing once. Sequencing was carried out using PBMCs. The source is a woman in her 30s in good health and CMV-seropositive.

This chain joins TRBV6-5 and TRBJ1-1; TRBD1 aligns across 7 bases. CDR3 length: 14 amino acids. V trimming: 3 bases; J trimming: 4 bases; junction bases outside the gene matches: 5. The germline CDR1 and CDR2 sequences are MNHEY and SVGAGI. The CDR3 DNA reads TGTGCCAGCAGTTATGAACAGGGGTCCACTGAAGCTTTCTTT. Protein: CASSYEQGSTEAFF.

The genes are TRBV28 and TRBJ2-1, with 9 bases aligning to TRBD1. This CDR3 has 14 amino acids. Unmatched junction bases numbered 1, after V lost 5 bases and J lost 2 bases. CDR1 is MDHEN and CDR2 is SYDVKM in the germline V gene. As DNA, the CDR3 is TGTGCCAGCAGTCGACAGGGGGCCTACAATGAGCAGTTCTTC. It yields the protein CASSRQGAYNEQFF.

This chain connects TRBV10-1 to TRBJ1-2, with 7 bases matching TRBD1. Germline V CDR1 and CDR2: WNHNN, SYGVQD (reference sequence). The CDR3 is 14 amino acids. V shed 10 bases and J 3 bases; nucleotides not matched to a gene: 11. The CDR3 region has the DNA TGCGCCACGCTTTCGTATGGGACAGACTATGGCTACACCTTC. This codes for CATLSYGTDYGYTF.

The chain joins TRBV5-1 to TRBJ2-3; D unclear. The ends were cut back, 7 bases at V and 0 bases at J, with 12 bases in the middle. The CDR3 loop spans 14 amino acids. Germline V gene sequence: CDR1 SGHRS, CDR2 YFSETQ. CDR3 residues: CASGSATSTDTQYF. The DNA for the CDR3 is TGCGCCAGCGGCTCTGCAACTAGCACAGATACGCAGTATTTT.

J is TRBJ2-5 and V is TRBV5-1; 14 nucleotides align to TRBD2. Germline V gives CDR1 SGHRS, CDR2 YFSETQ. This CDR3 comprises 16 residues. V lost 4 bases, J lost 3 bases, and 5 bases stayed unmatched. The CDR3: CASSMGLAGAEETQYF. CDR3 nucleotide sequence: TGCGCCAGCAGCATGGGACTAGCGGGGGCCGAAGAGACCCAGTACTTC.

The rearrangement links TRBV21-1 to TRBJ2-2; the table's D gene call, TRBD2, was not cross checked with the DNA. TRBV21-1 is classified as a pseudogene. The CDR3 has 12 residues. CDR3 residues: CASGENTGELFF. CDR3 sequence (DNA): TGTGCCAGCGGAGAAAACACCGGGGAGCTGTTTTTT.

This chain joins TRBV19 and TRBJ2-5; 7 nucleotides line up with TRBD1. The J call is in doubt because the DNA end fits TRBJ2-7 better. From germline, CDR1 is LNHDA and CDR2 SQIVND (reference sequence). This CDR3 contains 14 residues. CDR3 region: CASSTGTALYEQYF. The CDR3 DNA sequence: TGTGCCAGCTCCACCGGGACAGCACTTTACGAGCAGTACTTC.

As for this clone: Relative to the germline gene, one junction end is altered; a read error may explain this. The same CDR3 also results from other DNA sequences found in this sample. The J gene is TRBJ1-2, the V gene TRBV5-8; 8 nucleotides line up with TRBD1. The CDR3 covers 15 residues. Looked up from germline, CDR1 is SGHTS and CDR2 is YDEGEE. The CDR3 DNA reads TGTGCCAGCAGCTTTGTCGGACAGGGTTACTATGGCTACACCTTT. This codes for CASSFVGQGYYGYTF.

The rearrangement uses TRBV27 and TRBJ1-5; D may be TRBD1 (6 bases). The CDR3 has 15 residues. V lost 3 bases, J lost 4 bases, and 13 bases lay in between. The V gene's germline CDR1 is MNHEY and CDR2 SMNVEV (reference sequence). The CDR3: CASSFGGAQNQPQHF. The CDR3 DNA reads as TGTGCCAGCAGTTTCGGGGGGGCCCAGAATCAGCCCCAGCATTTT.

The rearrangement joins TRBV5-4 to TRBJ1-1; D perhaps matches TRBD1 (5 bases). Germline lookup yields CDR1 SGHNT and CDR2 YYREEE (reference sequence). The CDR3 contains 15 residues. Trimming took off 2 bases at V and 3 bases at J, with 14 bases between the two ends. CDR3 residues: CASSFGENRYTEAFF. CDR3 nucleotides: TGTGCCAGCAGCTTCGGTGAAAACAGGTACACTGAAGCTTTCTTT.

This clone was counted a few times. This rearrangement joins TRBV27 to TRBJ2-6; maybe TRBD1 (6 bases). V lost 3 bases and J lost 2, with 17 bases in between. This CDR3 spans 18 amino acids. The germline gives CDR1 MNHEY, CDR2 SMNVEV (reference sequence). CDR3 bases: TGTGCCAGCAGTTTCCCAACAGGGTCTGTGGCTGGGGCCAACGTCCTGACTTTC. It encodes CASSFPTGSVAGANVLTF. Complete variable domain (other parts from reference TRBV27 and TRBJ2-6): EAQVTQNPRYLITVTGKKLTVTCSQNMNHEYMSWYRQDPGLGLRQIYYSMNVEVTDKGDVPEGYKVSRKEKRNFPLILESPSPNQTSLYFCASSFPTGSVAGANVLTFGAGSRLTVL.

The chain carries TRBV5-4 and TRBJ1-1; TRBD1 might be the D (5 bases). V gave up 0 bases and J gave up 8 bases, with 5 bases separating them. The V gene's germline CDR1 is SGHNT and CDR2 YYREEE (reference sequence). This CDR3 has 11 amino acids. The CDR3 DNA is TGTGCCAGCAGCTTGGGACAGGAAGCTTTCTTT. Translation gives CASSLGQEAFF.

The V and J genes are TRBV10-3 and TRBJ2-1; TRBD1 aligns across 10 bases. Germline CDR1 ENHRY, CDR2 SYGVKD. The J segment lost 4 bases and the V segment lost 10 bases, leaving 4 bases of the junction unmatched. CDR3 length: 13 amino acids. The CDR3 here is CATGTGVYNEQFF. CDR3 nucleotide sequence: TGTGCCACCGGGACAGGGGTATACAATGAGCAGTTCTTC.

The table lists this clone with a few counts. The CDR3, as DNA: TGTGCCAGCAGCGTCAACTTTGGAAGCGGGGCCTACGAGCAGTACTTC. Its translation is CASSVNFGSGAYEQYF. This chain uses TRBV11-1 with TRBJ2-5; 7 nucleotides agree with TRBD2. The end of the DNA fits TRBJ2-7 better, so the J call may be wrong. Germline V gene sequence: CDR1 SGHAT, CDR2 FQDESV (reference sequence). This CDR3 is built from 16 residues.